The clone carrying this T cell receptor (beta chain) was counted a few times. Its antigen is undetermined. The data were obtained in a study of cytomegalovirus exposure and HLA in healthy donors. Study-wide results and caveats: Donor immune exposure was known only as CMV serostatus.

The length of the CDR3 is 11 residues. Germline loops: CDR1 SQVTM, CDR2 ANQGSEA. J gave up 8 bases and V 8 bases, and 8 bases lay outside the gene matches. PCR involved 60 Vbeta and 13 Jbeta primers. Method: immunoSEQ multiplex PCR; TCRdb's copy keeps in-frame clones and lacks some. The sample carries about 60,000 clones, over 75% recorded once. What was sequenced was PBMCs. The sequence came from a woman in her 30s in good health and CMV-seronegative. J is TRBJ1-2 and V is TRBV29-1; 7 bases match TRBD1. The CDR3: CSFRQGQGYTF. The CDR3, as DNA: TGCAGCTTTCGACAGGGCCAAGGCTACACCTTC.